The table lists the clone carrying this TCR beta chain with a few counts. The data stem from a study of shared clonotypes between healthy human individuals. The CDR3 runs to 14 residues. The V and J ends lost 6 bases and 4 bases respectively, with 14 bases between them. CDR1 is ENHRY and CDR2 is SYGVKD in the germline V gene. The authors' processing: Owing to the provision of junction-only sequences devoid of quality scores by immunoSEQ, filtering differed. The protocol was immunoSEQ multiplex PCR, while the TCRdb copy is restricted to in-frame clones and leaves out a portion. V and J calls and clone size follow that table, whereas D and trimming were derived from the DNA. The sample lists about half a million clones, roughly 80% occurring once. All of the donors resided in Nashville, Tennessee, and each was a Caucasian adult.

The sequence was collected from a woman aged 35 to 49 in good health. Some clones in this sample may be carry-over from other donors' samples. The chain is built from TRBV10-3 and TRBJ2-3, with D unclear. Sequenced: PBMCs. The CDR3 coding sequence is TGTGCCATCAGCAATGACCAAATGGCAGATACGCAGTATTTT. Residues: CAISNDQMADTQYF.